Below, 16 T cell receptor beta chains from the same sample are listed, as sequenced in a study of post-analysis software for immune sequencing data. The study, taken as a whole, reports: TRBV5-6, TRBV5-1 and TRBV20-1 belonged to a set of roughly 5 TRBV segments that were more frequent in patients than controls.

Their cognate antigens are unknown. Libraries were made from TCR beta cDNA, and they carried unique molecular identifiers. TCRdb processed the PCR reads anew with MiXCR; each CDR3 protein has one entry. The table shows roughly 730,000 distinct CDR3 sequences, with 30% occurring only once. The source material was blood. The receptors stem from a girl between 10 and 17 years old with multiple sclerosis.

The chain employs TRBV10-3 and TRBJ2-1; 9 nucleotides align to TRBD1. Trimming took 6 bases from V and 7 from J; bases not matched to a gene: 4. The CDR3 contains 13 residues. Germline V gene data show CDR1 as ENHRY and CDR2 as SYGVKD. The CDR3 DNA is TGTGCCATCAGCGGGACAGGGCGGAATGAGCAGTTCTTC. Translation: CAISGTGRNEQFF.

The CDR3 sequence: CASSPLGETYEQYF. The DNA of the CDR3 is TGTGCCAGCAGCCCCCTGGGGGAGACCTACGAGCAGTACTTC. This rearrangement joins TRBV11-1 to TRBJ2-4; the D call may be TRBD1 or TRBD2 (5 bases each). The DNA end favors TRBJ2-7, so the J call may be wrong. Looked up from germline, CDR1 is SGHAT and CDR2 is FQDESV (reference sequence). The CDR3 is 14 amino acids.

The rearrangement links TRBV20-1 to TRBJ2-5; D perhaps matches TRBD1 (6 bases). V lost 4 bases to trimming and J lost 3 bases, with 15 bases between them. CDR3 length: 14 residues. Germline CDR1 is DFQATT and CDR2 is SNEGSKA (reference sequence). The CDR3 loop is CSATAWQGKETQYF. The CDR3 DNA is TGCAGTGCTACCGCTTGGCAGGGGAAAGAGACCCAGTACTTC.

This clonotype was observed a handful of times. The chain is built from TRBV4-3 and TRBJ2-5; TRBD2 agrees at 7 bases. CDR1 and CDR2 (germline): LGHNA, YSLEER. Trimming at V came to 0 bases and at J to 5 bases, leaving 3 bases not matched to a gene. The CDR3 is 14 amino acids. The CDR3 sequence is CASSQDGGSETQYF. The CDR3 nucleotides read TGCGCCAGCAGCCAAGACGGGGGGTCGGAGACCCAGTACTTC.

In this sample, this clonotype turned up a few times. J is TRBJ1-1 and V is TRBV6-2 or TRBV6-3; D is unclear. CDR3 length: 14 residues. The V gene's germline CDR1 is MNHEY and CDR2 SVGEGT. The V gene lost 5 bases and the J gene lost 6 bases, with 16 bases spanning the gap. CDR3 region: CASSRTRVGAEAFF. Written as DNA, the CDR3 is TGTGCCAGCAGTAGGACCCGGGTAGGCGCTGAAGCTTTCTTT.

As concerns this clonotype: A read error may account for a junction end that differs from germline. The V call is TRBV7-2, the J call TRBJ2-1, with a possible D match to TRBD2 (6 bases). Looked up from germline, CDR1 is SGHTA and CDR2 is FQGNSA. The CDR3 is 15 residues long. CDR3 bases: TGTGCCAGCAGCTTAGTGGGGGGAGATAATATTGAGCACTTCTTC. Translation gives CASSLVGGDNIEHFF.

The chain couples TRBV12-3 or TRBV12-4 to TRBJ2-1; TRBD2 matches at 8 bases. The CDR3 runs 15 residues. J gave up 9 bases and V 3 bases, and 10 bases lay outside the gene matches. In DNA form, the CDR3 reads TGTGCCAGCAGTTTCTCTATGAGCGGGGGACGTGAGCAGTTCTTC. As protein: CASSFSMSGGREQFF.

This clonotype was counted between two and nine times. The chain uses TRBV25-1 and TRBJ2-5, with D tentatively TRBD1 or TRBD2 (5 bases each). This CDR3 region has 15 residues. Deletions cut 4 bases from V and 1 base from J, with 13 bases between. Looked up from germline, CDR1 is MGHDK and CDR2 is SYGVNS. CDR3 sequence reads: CASSGIMGVQETQYF. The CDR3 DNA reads TGTGCCAGCAGTGGAATCATGGGGGTCCAAGAGACCCAGTACTTC.

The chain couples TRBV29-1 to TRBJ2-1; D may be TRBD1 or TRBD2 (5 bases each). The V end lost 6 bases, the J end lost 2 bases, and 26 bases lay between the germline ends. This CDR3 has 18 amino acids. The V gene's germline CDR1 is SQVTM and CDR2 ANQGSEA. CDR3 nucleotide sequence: TGCAGCGTCGAACTGGACCCTAACGGGGCTACGCCCTACAATGAGCAGTTCTTC. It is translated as CSVELDPNGATPYNEQFF.

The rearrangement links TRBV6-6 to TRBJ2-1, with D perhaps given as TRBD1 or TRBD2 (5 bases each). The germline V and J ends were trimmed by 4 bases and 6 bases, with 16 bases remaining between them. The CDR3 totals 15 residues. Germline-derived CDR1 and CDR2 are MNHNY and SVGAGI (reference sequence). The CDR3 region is CASSLPGTPFNEQFF. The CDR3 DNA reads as TGTGCCAGCAGTTTGCCCGGGACCCCGTTCAATGAGCAGTTCTTC.

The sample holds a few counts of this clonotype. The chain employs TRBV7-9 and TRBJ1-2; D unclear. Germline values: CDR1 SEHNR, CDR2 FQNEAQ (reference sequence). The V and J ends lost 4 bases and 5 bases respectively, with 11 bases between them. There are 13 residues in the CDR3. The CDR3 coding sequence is TGTGCCAGCAGCTCTTCGAGGGAGTATGGCTACACCTTC. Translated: CASSSSREYGYTF.

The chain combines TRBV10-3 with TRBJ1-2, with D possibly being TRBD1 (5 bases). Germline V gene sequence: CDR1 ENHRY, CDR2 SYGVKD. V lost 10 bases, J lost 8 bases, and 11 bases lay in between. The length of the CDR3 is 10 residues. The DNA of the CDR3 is TGTGCCAGCGCAGGGAAGGGCTACACCTTC. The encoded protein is CASAGKGYTF.

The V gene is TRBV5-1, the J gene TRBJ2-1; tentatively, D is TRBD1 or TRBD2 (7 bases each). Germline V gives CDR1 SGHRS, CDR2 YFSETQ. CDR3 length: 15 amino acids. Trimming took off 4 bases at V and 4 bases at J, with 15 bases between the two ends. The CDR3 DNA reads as TGCGCCAGCAGCCCGCAGGGGGGGGCATACAATGAGCAGTTCTTC. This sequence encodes CASSPQGGAYNEQFF. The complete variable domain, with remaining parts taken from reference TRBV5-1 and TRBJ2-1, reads KAGVTQTPRYLIKTRGQQVTLSCSPISGHRSVSWYQQTPGQGLQFLFEYFSETQRNKGNFPGRFSGRQFSNSRSEMNVSTLELGDSALYLCASSPQGGAYNEQFFGPGTRLTVL.

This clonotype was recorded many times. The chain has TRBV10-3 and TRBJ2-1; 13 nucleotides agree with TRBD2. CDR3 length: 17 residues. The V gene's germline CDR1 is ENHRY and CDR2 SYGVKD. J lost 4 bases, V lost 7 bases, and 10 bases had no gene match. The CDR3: CAITSGLAGASYNEQFF. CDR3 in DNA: TGTGCCATCACCTCAGGACTAGCGGGAGCCTCATACAATGAGCAGTTCTTC.

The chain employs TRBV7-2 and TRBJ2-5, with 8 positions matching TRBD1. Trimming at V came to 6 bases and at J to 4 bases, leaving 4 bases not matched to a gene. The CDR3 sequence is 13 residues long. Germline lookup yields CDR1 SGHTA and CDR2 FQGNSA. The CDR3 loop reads CASRDRASETQYF. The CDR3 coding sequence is TGTGCCAGCAGGGACAGGGCGTCAGAGACCCAGTACTTC.

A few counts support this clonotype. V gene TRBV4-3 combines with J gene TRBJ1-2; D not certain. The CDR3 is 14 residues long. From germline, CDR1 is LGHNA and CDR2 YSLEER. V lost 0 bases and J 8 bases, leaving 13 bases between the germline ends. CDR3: CASSQDLQVGGYTF. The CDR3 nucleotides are TGCGCCAGCAGCCAAGATTTGCAGGTGGGGGGCTACACCTTC.